These 20 T cell receptor beta chains were sequenced from one sample in a study of T cell responses to AZD1222 COVID-19 vaccine. The repertoire was sequenced with immunoSEQ multiplex PCR; TCRdb's copy has only in-frame clones and lacks some. This table has about 130,000 clones, roughly 93% appearing once. The sample in question was peripheral blood, obtained on day 0 of AZD1222 vaccination. The receptors stem from an adult in good health.

V is TRBV2 and J is TRBJ1-5; the match to TRBD1 covers 8 bases. The CDR3 sequence is 15 residues long. From germline, CDR1 is SNHLY and CDR2 FYNNEI. V lost 4 bases, J lost 7 bases, and 9 bases stayed unmatched. The CDR3 nucleotides read TGTGCCAGCAGTGCCGGGACAGGATGGAAGCAGCCCCAGCATTTT. Amino acid sequence: CASSAGTGWKQPQHF.

V is TRBV19 and J is TRBJ1-2; 8 nucleotides match TRBD1. V lost 7 bases, J lost 0 bases, and 7 bases stayed unmatched. The CDR3 is made up of 15 amino acids. Germline assignment: CDR1 LNHDA and CDR2 SQIVND (reference sequence). In DNA form, the CDR3 reads TGTGCCAGTACCTTAACAGGGGGATCTAACTATGGCTACACCTTC. This translates into CASTLTGGSNYGYTF.

The chain couples TRBV10-3 to TRBJ1-1; 9 positions match TRBD1. CDR1 and CDR2 (germline): ENHRY, SYGVKD. The trim removed 6 bases at V and 0 bases at J, leaving 8 bases unmatched. The CDR3 is made up of 16 amino acids. The CDR3 nucleotides read TGTGCCATCAGGTTTGGGACAGGGCCCATGAACACTGAAGCTTTCTTT. Its protein is CAIRFGTGPMNTEAFF.

The rearrangement uses TRBV7-2 and TRBJ2-7; 7 positions agree with TRBD1. J gave up 0 bases and V 1 base, and 6 bases lay outside the gene matches. This CDR3 has 16 residues. CDR1 and CDR2 from the germline V gene are SGHTA and FQGNSA. The CDR3 is CASSLGGGASSYEQYF. The DNA of the CDR3 is TGTGCCAGCAGCTTAGGAGGGGGCGCGAGCTCCTACGAGCAGTACTTC.

This clone was found once. The sample has other DNA sequences that encode this CDR3 too. This rearrangement joins TRBV5-1 to TRBJ1-1; D is unresolved. Germline assignment: CDR1 SGHRS and CDR2 YFSETQ. V lost 2 bases and J lost 1, with 6 bases in between. This CDR3 has 13 amino acids. The CDR3 here is CASSFGGNTEAFF. The CDR3 DNA reads TGCGCCAGCAGCTTCGGCGGGAACACTGAAGCTTTCTTT.

This clone was recorded only once. The CDR3 coding sequence is TGTGCCAGCAGTCCCTTCCTCAGGGGTGGGTTCCTCGAGGGAGATTCTGTCGAGCAGTACTTC. It translates to CASSPFLRGGFLEGDSVEQYF. The genes are TRBV27 and TRBJ2-7, with D tentatively TRBD1 (6 bases). CDR3 length: 21 amino acids. Germline V gives CDR1 MNHEY, CDR2 SMNVEV (reference sequence). V dropped 5 bases and J dropped 6 bases, with 38 bases sitting between them.

This rearrangement joins TRBV6-2 or TRBV6-3 to TRBJ1-2; perhaps TRBD1 as D (5 bases). Trimming left V 6 bases short and J 7 bases short, with 9 bases between. The length of the CDR3 is 11 residues. Germline V lookup: CDR1 MNHEY, CDR2 SVGEGT. The CDR3 region has the DNA TGTGCCAGCAGCAGGGAGACTGGCTACACCTTC. Its protein is CASSRETGYTF.

This rearrangement joins TRBV21-1 to TRBJ1-5. TRBV21-1 is deemed a pseudogene. The CDR3 spans 16 residues. The CDR3 sequence: CASSKDNAGCNQPQHF. DNA for the CDR3: TGTGCCAGCAGCAAAGACAACGCGGGATGCAATCAGCCCCAGCATTTT.

Concerning this clone: Other DNA sequences in the same sample also yield this CDR3. The rearrangement joins TRBV27 to TRBJ1-1; D remains ambiguous. Between the trimmed V and J ends, which lost 2 bases and 1 base, there was a span of 5 bases. Germline CDR1 MNHEY, CDR2 SMNVEV (reference sequence). CDR3 length: 13 residues. In DNA form, the CDR3 reads TGTGCCAGCAGTTTAGGGCGGAACACTGAAGCTTTCTTT. This sequence encodes CASSLGRNTEAFF.

As DNA, the CDR3 is TGTGCCAGCCACTCTGGGAACAGGGGGCTGTCTGGCTACACCTTC. Protein sequence: CASHSGNRGLSGYTF. The chain links TRBV28 to TRBJ1-2; TRBD1 agrees at 9 bases. The CDR3 loop spans 15 amino acids. CDR1 MDHEN and CDR2 SYDVKM come from the germline V gene. V lost 8 bases to trimming and J lost 7 bases; unmatched junction nucleotides: 14.

V usage is TRBV3-1 (or the pseudogene TRBV3-2) and J usage is TRBJ1-1, with 9 bases aligning to TRBD1. The CDR3 is 16 residues long. V dropped 4 bases and J dropped 5; count of bases not matched to a gene: 11. The V gene's germline CDR1 is LGHDT and CDR2 YNNKEL (reference sequence). For the CDR3, the DNA is TGTGCCAGCAGCCCCACACAGGGGGCGCGTCATACTGAAGCTTTCTTT. Protein sequence: CASSPTQGARHTEAFF.

This chain links TRBV15 with TRBJ1-2; unclear D gene. This CDR3 has 16 residues. CDR1 LNHNV and CDR2 YYDKDF come from the germline V gene (reference sequence). V was trimmed by 5 bases and J by 4 bases, leaving 20 bases between them. The CDR3 region has the DNA TGTGCCACCAGCCCCCAAGGGATGGCAGAGGCCTATGGCTACACCTTC. Its translation: CATSPQGMAEAYGYTF.

V and J are TRBV28 and TRBJ1-1, with no clear D. V was cut by 6 bases and J by 0 bases, with 11 bases left in between. This CDR3 region has 14 residues. The V gene's germline CDR1 is MDHEN and CDR2 SYDVKM. CDR3 sequence: CASSPPRVNTEAFF. The CDR3 DNA reads TGTGCCAGCAGCCCCCCCCGGGTGAACACTGAAGCTTTCTTT.

The chain is built from TRBV6-5 and TRBJ1-6; D is possibly TRBD1 (6 bases). The V end was cut by 7 bases, the J end by 6 bases, with 10 bases between. The CDR3 runs 13 residues. Germline V gene data show CDR1 as MNHEY and CDR2 as SVGAGI. The CDR3 protein is CASTRQVNSPLHF. DNA for the CDR3: TGTGCCAGCACCCGACAGGTTAATTCACCCCTCCACTTT.

This chain connects TRBV7-8 to TRBJ1-1; tentative D call: TRBD1 (5 bases). V lost 1 base, J lost 10 bases, and 13 bases lay in between. The CDR3 is 13 residues long. Germline V gives CDR1 SGHVS, CDR2 FQNEAQ. The CDR3 here is CASSLGEGRAAFF. DNA of the CDR3: TGTGCCAGCAGCTTAGGTGAGGGGAGGGCAGCTTTCTTT. Together with reference TRBV7-8 and TRBJ1-1, the CDR3 gives the full variable domain: GAGVSQSPRYKVAKRGQDVALRCDPISGHVSLFWYQQALGQGPEFLTYFQNEAQLDKSGLPSDRFFAERPEGSVSTLKIQRTQQEDSAVYLCASSLGEGRAAFFGQGTRLTVV.

This clone occurred once. The junction departs from germline at one end; a sequencing error may be responsible. This chain joins TRBV28 and TRBJ1-2; D gene unclear. The CDR3 consists of 14 residues. The germline V gene has CDR1 MDHEN and CDR2 SYDVKM. CDR3 sequence (DNA): TGTGCCAGCACCCTACTCCCGGGCTCAACTGGGTCTGACTTC. Its translation: CASTLLPGSTGSDF.

The chain has TRBV19 and TRBJ1-1; no definite D call. The CDR3 contains 16 residues. V was shortened by 7 bases and J by 0 bases, with 18 bases between the two germline ends. Looked up from germline, CDR1 is LNHDA and CDR2 is SQIVND (reference sequence). CDR3 residues: CASTNGPGKMNTEAFF. CDR3 coding DNA: TGTGCCAGTACCAATGGGCCTGGGAAAATGAACACTGAAGCTTTCTTT.

The chain employs TRBV5-1 and TRBJ2-7; no definite D call. Germline V gene sequence: CDR1 SGHRS, CDR2 YFSETQ. The CDR3 runs 11 residues. V lost 4 bases and J lost 6, with 8 bases in between. The CDR3 sequence: CASSRASEQYF. Here the CDR3 DNA reads TGCGCCAGCAGCCGGGCGTCCGAGCAGTACTTC.

V gene TRBV6-5 combines with J gene TRBJ2-7; D may be TRBD2 (5 bases). Germline V gene lookup returns CDR1 MNHEY and CDR2 SVGAGI. V was shortened by 4 bases and J by 2 bases, with 12 bases between the two germline ends. CDR3 size: 14 residues. CDR3 sequence (DNA): TGTGCCAGCAGTTCCCCGGGGATTGCCTACGAGCAGTACTTC. Translation gives CASSSPGIAYEQYF.

V and J are TRBV6-1 and TRBJ2-2; the D is unclear. The CDR3 contains 14 residues. V was shortened by 1 base and J by 4 bases, with 7 bases between the two germline ends. The germline gives CDR1 MNHNS, CDR2 SASEGT. The CDR3 sequence: CASSEGRPTGELFF. The CDR3 coding sequence is TGTGCCAGCAGTGAAGGGAGACCCACCGGGGAGCTGTTTTTT.